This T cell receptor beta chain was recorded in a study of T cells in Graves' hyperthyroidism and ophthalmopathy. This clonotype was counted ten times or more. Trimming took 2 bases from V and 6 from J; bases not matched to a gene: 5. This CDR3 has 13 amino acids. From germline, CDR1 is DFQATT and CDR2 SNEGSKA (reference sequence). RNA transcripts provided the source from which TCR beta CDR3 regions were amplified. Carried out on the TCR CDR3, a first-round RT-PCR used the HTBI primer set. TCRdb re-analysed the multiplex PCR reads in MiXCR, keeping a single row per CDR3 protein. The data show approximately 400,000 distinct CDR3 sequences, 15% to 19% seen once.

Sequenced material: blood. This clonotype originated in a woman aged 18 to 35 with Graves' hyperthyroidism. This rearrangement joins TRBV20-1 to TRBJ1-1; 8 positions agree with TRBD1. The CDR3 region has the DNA TGCAGTGCTAGACAGGGGGCGTCCCCTGAAGCTTTCTTT. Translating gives CSARQGASPEAFF.